This entry is about one TCR beta chain. CDR3 length equals 14 residues. Per the germline V gene, CDR1 is MNHEY and CDR2 is SVGAGI. V lost 5 bases and J 2 bases, leaving 12 bases between the germline ends. The method was immunoSEQ multiplex PCR; TCRdb's version includes in-frame clones alone and lacks a portion of them. The profile shows approximately 200,000 clones, 87% of them singletons. The data stem from a study of blood T cell repertoires in COVID-19. Sequenced: peripheral blood. This chain links TRBV6-5 with TRBJ1-2; maybe TRBD1 (6 bases). This sequence was found in a man in his forties or fifties with active or convalescent COVID-19. CDR3 nucleotides: TGTGCCAGCAGTAGGGTAGACAGGAACTATGGCTACACCTTC. Its protein product is CASSRVDRNYGYTF.